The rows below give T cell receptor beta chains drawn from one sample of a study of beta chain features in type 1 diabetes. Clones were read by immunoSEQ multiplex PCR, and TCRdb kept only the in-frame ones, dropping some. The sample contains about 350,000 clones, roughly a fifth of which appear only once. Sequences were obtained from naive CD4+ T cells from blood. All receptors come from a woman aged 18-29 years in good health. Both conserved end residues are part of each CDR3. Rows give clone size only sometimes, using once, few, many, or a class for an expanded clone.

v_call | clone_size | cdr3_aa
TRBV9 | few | CASTQGSTGELFF
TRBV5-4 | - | CASSSLQGMGAFF
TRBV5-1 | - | CASSPEGDTQYF
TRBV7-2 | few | CASSLALVAQYF
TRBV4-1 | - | CASSQVLTSGGWNEQFF
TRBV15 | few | CATSRELFPTNEKLFF
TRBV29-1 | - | CSVEREKGDTQYF
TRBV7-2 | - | CASSLSQGADIQYF
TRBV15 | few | CATSRDEFGTTNTGELFF
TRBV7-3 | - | CASSLMAGSGELFF
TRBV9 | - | CASGRAGGYNEQFF
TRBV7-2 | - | CASSLVAQGQQTQYF
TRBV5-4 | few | CASSSGTAYGYTF
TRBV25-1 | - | CASTDRGRSEAFF
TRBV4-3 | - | CASSQDGTGTYEQYF
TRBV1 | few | CTSSQSSYPETQYF
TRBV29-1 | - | CSVGKNSPGQGHGELFF
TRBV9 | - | CASSVEGRYYNEQFF